The entry below describes one TCR beta chain. The antigen it binds to is not known. No quality values exist for individual bases; no much larger clone is one base distant. The sample belongs to a study of PD-1 blockade in classical Hodgkin lymphoma (TCRdb year 2020). About the full investigation: Nivolumab dosing was 3 mg/kg intravenously every 2 weeks, continuing until either disease progression or unacceptable toxicity. The study used TCR beta sequencing and CyTOF to define a peripheral blood immune signature of response to PD-1 blockade in classical Hodgkin lymphoma.

The time point label of this sample denotes: cycle 1 day 1 (C1D1), immediately before nivolumab initiation. Every trial patient had relapsed following autologous stem cell transplantation, and prior brentuximab vedotin exposure was what differed among cohorts A, B and C. A Miltenyi CD8+ T cell isolation kit was used for magnetic negative selection to purify CD8+ T cells from thawed PBMCs. The trial cohort included around 56 patients with relapsed/refractory classical Hodgkin lymphoma, and each patient had a best overall response of complete response, partial response or progressive disease. In the multi-cohort phase II CheckMate 205 trial, trial patients received single-agent nivolumab. An independent review committee assessed best overall response by applying the 2007 International Working Group response criteria. Trial PBMCs were obtained immediately prior to nivolumab initiation (C1D1) and on therapy at cycle 2 day 1 and cycle 4 day 1. Peripheral blood was collected in 8 mL Vacutainer Cell Preparation Tubes, from which PBMCs were isolated by centrifugation and then cryopreserved. Purified CD4+ and CD8+ fractions were prepared only for cases with an additional available PBMC sample. Magnetically labelled cells were depleted on LS columns in a quadroMACS separator, and the flow-through was collected as the purified fraction.

V is clipped by 4 bases and J by 0 bases, and the sequence between their germline boundaries is 12 bases long. The germline V gene specifies MGHRA as CDR1 and YSYEKL as CDR2. The CDR3 starts with the cysteine, ends with the phenylalanine, and has 15 residues. Only CDR3 DNA is held: 45 bases, read in frame from base 1. On the study overall, not on this receptor specifically: Patients starting nivolumab less than 1 year after ASCT had lower diversity and were excluded from later analyses to avoid confounding by immune reconstitution. The study was limited to a single clinical trial cohort, and causes of repertoire differences, possibly disease activity or prior therapy, remained undefined. Among trial patients, those achieving complete response had baseline diversity similar to that of newly diagnosed patients, while diversity was significantly lower in partial responders and progressors. Baseline TCR diversity was reported to be lower in newly diagnosed patients than in healthy donors, and even lower in relapsed/refractory patients. A significant rise by C4D1 was seen in CD4+ but not CD8+ TCR diversity (p=0.0027 vs p=0.16), with the rise being most apparent in complete responders (p=0.02).

Genomic DNA was extracted with the Qiagen DNeasy kit from unsorted PBMCs and from negatively selected CD4+ and CD8+ fractions. Amplification of TCR beta CDR3 regions was done by immunoSEQ multiplex PCR with primers that anneal to V and J segments. A synthetic immune receptor repertoire was used to minimize amplification bias, and any remaining bias was removed computationally after sequencing. On the authors' methods: Repertoire diversity was quantified as the Shannon entropy index using custom Python scripts. Unsorted, CD4+ and CD8+ repertoires were examined separately, except in combined analyses, for which CD4+ and CD8+ sequences were merged in silico. A clone was considered expanded if an increase in frequency of at least 2-fold after treatment relative to C1D1 was found, and a pseudocount of 0.5 was applied to clones undetected at baseline. Singleton clones were defined as clones with 0 or 1 copy at C1D1, and non-singleton clones were defined as clones with 2 or more copies. By matching protein sequences in sorted samples from the same patient, clones expanded in unsorted samples were annotated as CD4+, CD8+ or unknown. Wilcoxon tests were applied to paired samples to test diversity changes from C1D1 to C4D1. Imported from immuneACCESS, the table was reduced by TCRdb to in-frame sequences with V and J called. These copies leave out some clones; in studies compared against another copy, an unresolved V gene accounts for under half, and the cause of the remainder is not known. Clone size and the V and J calls come from that table; the DNA yielded D and trimming. Here the sample has just under 1,500 clones; approximately 80% occur a single time. Of the sample, about 24% is held by the ten largest clones.

This chain is built from TRBV4-1 and TRBJ1-2; no confident D gene assignment can be made. The material was CD8+ T cells from blood, obtained at baseline. The clonotype comes from a human donor with classical Hodgkin lymphoma. The CDR3 corresponds to CASSPWENANYGYTF. The DNA sequence is given as TGCGCCAGCAGCCCGTGGGAGAACGCTAACTATGGCTACACCTTC.